This T cell receptor (beta chain) comes out of a study of OX40 agonist ivuxolimab in advanced cancers. This CDR3 region has 15 residues. Germline values: CDR1 SGHTA, CDR2 FQGNSA. V lost 5 bases to trimming and J lost 2 bases, with 10 bases between them. Profiled with immunoSEQ multiplex PCR; TCRdb holds only in-frame clones, not every one. Of some 100,000 clones listed, 80% to 90% were seen once; the top ten hold roughly 1.1%. The TCR originated in an adult with an advanced solid tumor such as melanoma, head and neck, liver or kidney cancer. Here the sequenced sample was CD4+ or CD8+ T cells sorted from blood, taken in a trial of the OX40 agonist ivuxolimab. The chain couples TRBV7-2 to TRBJ1-6; TRBD1 is a possible D gene (6 bases). The CDR3 sequence is CASSPQGTYNSPLHF. The CDR3 region has the DNA TGTGCCAGCAGCCCTCAGGGGACCTATAATTCACCCCTCCACTTT.